This T cell receptor (beta chain) was recorded in a study of T cell clones after liver transplantation. Study information: TCRbeta sequencing after a pre-transplant mixed lymphocyte reaction identified graft-donor-reactive clones, later tracked in post-transplant blood. Timepoints were pre-transplant, pre-withdrawal, and after withdrawal was completed or failed.

The protocol was immunoSEQ multiplex PCR, while the TCRdb copy is restricted to in-frame clones and leaves out a portion. This sample has approximately 100,000 clones, with roughly 80% found just once. The CDR3 has 12 residues. Germline V gene lookup returns CDR1 LNHNV and CDR2 YYDKDF (reference sequence). Trimming removed 1 base from V and 7 bases from J, with 8 bases in between. This sample comprised CD4+ T cells from blood, obtained before liver transplant. This clonotype was sampled from a human donor who received a liver transplant. The chain joins TRBV15 to TRBJ2-7; possibly TRBD1 for D (5 bases). The CDR3 loop is CATSRGRGEQYF. The DNA of the CDR3 is TGTGCCACCAGCAGAGGAAGGGGAGAGCAGTACTTC.